A selection of T cell receptor beta chains follows, all from one sample in a study of cytomegalovirus exposure and HLA in healthy donors. The repertoire was sequenced with immunoSEQ multiplex PCR; TCRdb's copy has only in-frame clones and lacks some. In the table there are under 200,000 clones, roughly 85% of which are singletons. Material: PBMCs. Receptor source: a woman aged 50 to 60 in good health and CMV-seronegative. CDR3s include the opening cysteine and the closing phenylalanine or tryptophan. A D gene is named only where the DNA matches it firmly. Not all rows give a size; the values are once, few, many and, for expanded clones, a class.

V gene	J gene	clone size	D gene	CDR3 DNA	CDR3 protein
TRBV6-6	TRBJ1-5	once	TRBD1	TGTGCCAGCAGTCGACAGGGTAATCAGCCCCAGCATTTT	CASSRQGNQPQHF
TRBV27	TRBJ2-1	-	-	TGTGCCAGCAGGGGTACGTTTGGCACGGGTCTTAATGAGCAGTTCTTC	CASRGTFGTGLNEQFF
TRBV7-2	TRBJ2-1	-	-	TGTGCCAGCAGCTTCCCCGGCCCTCTGAGGAAGGACAATGAGCAGTTCTTC	CASSFPGPLRKDNEQFF
TRBV7-9	TRBJ1-4	-	TRBD1	TGTGCCAGCAGCAACCGACAGGGGTCGGGGGAAAAACTGTTTTTT	CASSNRQGSGEKLFF
TRBV10-3	TRBJ1-3	-	-	TGTGCCATCATGAGGGAATGGGCTGGAAACACCATATATTTT	CAIMREWAGNTIYF
TRBV6-5	TRBJ2-1	-	-	TGTGCCAGCAGGATACAGGGACCCTACAATGAGCAGTTCTTC	CASRIQGPYNEQFF
TRBV2	TRBJ1-5	-	-	TGTGCCAGCAGTGAAGTAGGTCAGGTGGGCAATCAGCCCCAGCATTTT	CASSEVGQVGNQPQHF
TRBV13	TRBJ1-3	-	TRBD1	TGTGCCAGCAGCTTCGACAGGGGCAAGGGAAACACCATATATTTT	CASSFDRGKGNTIYF
TRBV4-2	TRBJ2-1	-	TRBD2	TGTGCCAGCAGCCAAGATCCTCATGGACTAGCCCCCTACAATGAGCAGTTCTTC	CASSQDPHGLAPYNEQFF
TRBV2	TRBJ1-1	once	-	TGTGCCAGCAGTGAAGCCCCCAGGGGGAACACTGAAGCTTTCTTT	CASSEAPRGNTEAFF
TRBV4-3	TRBJ2-3	-	-	TGCGCCAGCAGCCAACACAGGAAAGGTTCCACAGATACGCAGTATTTT	CASSQHRKGSTDTQYF
TRBV5-6	TRBJ2-5	-	-	TGTGCCAGCAGCTTGGGGACTGCCGGGGGGACCCAGTACTTC	CASSLGTAGGTQYF
TRBV19	TRBJ2-2	-	-	TGTGCCAGTAGCATTGGACTGAACACCGGGGAGCTGTTTTTT	CASSIGLNTGELFF
TRBV7-9	TRBJ2-3	once	-	TGTGCCAGCAGCATCGACTACACAGATACGCAGTATTTT	CASSIDYTDTQYF
TRBV28	TRBJ1-5	once	-	TGTGCCAGCAGTCCCCTCATACTAGGATCTCTTAGCAATCAGCCCCAGCATTTT	CASSPLILGSLSNQPQHF
TRBV15	TRBJ2-3	-	TRBD2	TGTGCCACCAGCAGGGAGTTTAGCGGGAGAGAGGATACGCAGTATTTT	CATSREFSGREDTQYF
TRBV7-2	TRBJ1-2	-	TRBD1	TGTGCCAGCAGCTCGGGACAGGCTACCTTCTATGGCTACACCTTC	CASSSGQATFYGYTF
TRBV11-3	TRBJ2-7	-	-	TGTGCCAGCAGCTTAGAGGACAGCTCCGAGCAGTACTTC	CASSLEDSSEQYF
TRBV7-2	TRBJ1-1	-	-	TGTGCCAGCAGCCCCCTGGGAGGGAAGATGAACACTGAAGCTTTCTTT	CASSPLGGKMNTEAFF
TRBV7-2	TRBJ2-7	once	TRBD1	TGTGCCAGCAGCTTGGACAGGGTTTCCTACGAGCAGTACTTC	CASSLDRVSYEQYF
TRBV6-1	TRBJ2-5	-	-	TGTGCCAGCACCCGATGGGGAGGGGGAGAGACCCAGTACTTC	CASTRWGGGETQYF
TRBV6-1	TRBJ1-1	-	-	TGTGCCAGCAGGGGGACTCTAAACACTGAAGCTTTCTTT	CASRGTLNTEAFF
TRBV7-2	TRBJ2-3	-	TRBD2	TGTGCCAGCAGCTTAGCGGGGGGGATTGGCACAGATACGCAGTATTTT	CASSLAGGIGTDTQYF
TRBV6-1	TRBJ1-4	-	-	TGTGCCAGCAGGATCACTGGGGGGAATGAAAAACTGTTTTTT	CASRITGGNEKLFF
TRBV27	TRBJ2-6	few	TRBD1	TGTGCCAGCAGATTAGACAGGGCCGCGAGTACCAACGTCCTGACTTTC	CASRLDRAASTNVLTF
TRBV28	TRBJ2-1	-	-	TGTGCCAGCAGTTTAGTTGCGACCGGAGCCTACAATGAGCAGTTCTTC	CASSLVATGAYNEQFF
TRBV10-1	TRBJ1-6	-	-	TGCGCCAGCAGTGTGGGTCAGGCTGGCAATTCACCCCTCCACTTT	CASSVGQAGNSPLHF
TRBV6-5	TRBJ2-1	-	TRBD2	TGTGCCAGCAGTTACAGGCTAGCGGGAGTCAATGAGCAGTTCTTC	CASSYRLAGVNEQFF
TRBV28	TRBJ1-3	few	TRBD1	TGTGCCAGCAGTTTGCGGGACAGGGGTAGGGAGAACACCATATATTTT	CASSLRDRGRENTIYF
TRBV2	TRBJ1-3	-	-	TGTGCCAGCAGTGCAACTACCCAGGGTTCCGGAAACACCATATATTTT	CASSATTQGSGNTIYF
TRBV7-6	TRBJ2-3	-	-	TGTGCCAGCAGCTTAGGAGGGGGTACGCAGTATTTT	CASSLGGGTQYF
TRBV11-1	TRBJ2-7	-	TRBD2	TGTGCCAGCAGCTTAGTTGGCGGCGGCGGGAGGGGCACCTACGAGCAGTACTTC	CASSLVGGGGRGTYEQYF
TRBV12-5	TRBJ2-3	-	TRBD1	TGTGCTAGTGGTTTGGGGCTGACAGGGTCCACAGATACGCAGTATTTT	CASGLGLTGSTDTQYF
TRBV7-2	TRBJ1-3	-	-	TGTGCCAGCAGCCTAGACATCAGAAACACCATATATTTT	CASSLDIRNTIYF
TRBV18	TRBJ2-7	-	TRBD1	TGTGCCAGCTCACCGGGACAGGGCCTCTACGAGCAGTACTTC	CASSPGQGLYEQYF
TRBV7-9	TRBJ1-1	-	TRBD1	TGTGCCAGCAGCTTACCCCTGACAGGGTCCACTGAAGCTTTCTTT	CASSLPLTGSTEAFF
TRBV7-3	TRBJ2-1	-	TRBD2	TGTGCCAGCAGCGCGACTAGCGGGAGTGACGATGAGCAGTTCTTC	CASSATSGSDDEQFF
TRBV18	TRBJ2-5	-	-	TGTGCCAGCTCACCATCAGGGGCAGAGACCCAGTACTTC	CASSPSGAETQYF
TRBV21-1	TRBJ2-7	-	-	TGTGCCAGCAGCAAAGTCGAGCGGAACATAGAGTACTTC	CASSKVERNIEYF
TRBV2	TRBJ2-1	-	-	TGTGCCAGCAGTGAGAGCATAGTAAGGAGGGGCTACAATGAGCAGTTCTTC	CASSESIVRRGYNEQFF
TRBV27	TRBJ1-5	-	-	TGTGCCAGCAGTATGCAGGGGCCCAATCAGCCCCAGCATTTT	CASSMQGPNQPQHF
TRBV6-5	TRBJ2-2	-	TRBD1	TGTGCCAGCAGTTATCGGACAGGCGGATCCGGGGAGCTGTTTTTT	CASSYRTGGSGELFF
TRBV18	TRBJ2-3	-	-	TGTGCCAGCTCACATTCAGGGTCAGATACGCAGTATTTT	CASSHSGSDTQYF
TRBV6-1	TRBJ2-7	-	TRBD1	TGTGCCAGCAAGGTCCTGGGACAGGGGTACGAGCAGTACTTC	CASKVLGQGYEQYF
TRBV29-1	TRBJ2-1	few	TRBD1	TGCAGCGTCGGGACAGGGGGAAGAACGATCAATGAGCAGTTCTTC	CSVGTGGRTINEQFF
TRBV5-4	TRBJ1-1	-	-	TGTGCCAGCAGCTTGGCCAAACAGGGCGGCACTGAAGCTTTCTTT	CASSLAKQGGTEAFF
TRBV6-5	TRBJ2-7	-	TRBD1	TGTGCCAGCAGTTACTCGACGACAGGGGGCTACGAGCAGTACTTC	CASSYSTTGGYEQYF
TRBV29-1	TRBJ1-1	-	TRBD1	TGCAGCGTGAACCCCGGGACAGTTGAAGCTTTCTTT	CSVNPGTVEAFF
TRBV5-4	TRBJ2-7	-	-	TGTGCCAGCAGCGCCGGGGGACAGATGAGCTCCTACGAGCAGTACTTC	CASSAGGQMSSYEQYF
TRBV29-1	TRBJ1-1	-	-	TGCAGCGTTGTGGGGGGCACTGAAGCTTTCTTT	CSVVGGTEAFF
TRBV10-2	TRBJ2-1	once	TRBD1	TGCGCCAGCAGTGCCCGGGACAGGGGAATTCTTGGGTCCTACAATGAGCAGTTCTTC	CASSARDRGILGSYNEQFF
TRBV28	TRBJ1-5	-	TRBD1	TGTGCCAGCACCCTTCGACAGGGGGTGTCTAGCAATCAGCCCCAGCATTTT	CASTLRQGVSSNQPQHF
TRBV19	TRBJ2-7	-	-	TGTGCCACTATGCAGGTTTATCCCTCCTACGAGCAGTACTTC	CATMQVYPSYEQYF
TRBV25-1	TRBJ2-7	-	-	TGTGCCAGCAGTGAATATAGGGGGGGTAGGTACGAGCAGTACTTC	CASSEYRGGRYEQYF
TRBV5-1	TRBJ2-1	-	TRBD1	TGCGCCAGCAGCTTGCCCCTGGGACAGAACAATGAGCAGTTCTTC	CASSLPLGQNNEQFF
TRBV7-6	TRBJ2-3	-	TRBD2	TGTGCCAGCAGCTCGACTAGCGGGGGGGCTGGAGATACGCAGTATTTT	CASSSTSGGAGDTQYF
TRBV13	TRBJ1-6	-	-	TGTGCCAGCAGCTTAGCAAATCAACGGTCACCCCTCCACTTT	CASSLANQRSPLHF
TRBV7-2	TRBJ2-3	-	-	TGTGCCAGCAGCTTTAGTACAGATACGCAGTATTTT	CASSFSTDTQYF